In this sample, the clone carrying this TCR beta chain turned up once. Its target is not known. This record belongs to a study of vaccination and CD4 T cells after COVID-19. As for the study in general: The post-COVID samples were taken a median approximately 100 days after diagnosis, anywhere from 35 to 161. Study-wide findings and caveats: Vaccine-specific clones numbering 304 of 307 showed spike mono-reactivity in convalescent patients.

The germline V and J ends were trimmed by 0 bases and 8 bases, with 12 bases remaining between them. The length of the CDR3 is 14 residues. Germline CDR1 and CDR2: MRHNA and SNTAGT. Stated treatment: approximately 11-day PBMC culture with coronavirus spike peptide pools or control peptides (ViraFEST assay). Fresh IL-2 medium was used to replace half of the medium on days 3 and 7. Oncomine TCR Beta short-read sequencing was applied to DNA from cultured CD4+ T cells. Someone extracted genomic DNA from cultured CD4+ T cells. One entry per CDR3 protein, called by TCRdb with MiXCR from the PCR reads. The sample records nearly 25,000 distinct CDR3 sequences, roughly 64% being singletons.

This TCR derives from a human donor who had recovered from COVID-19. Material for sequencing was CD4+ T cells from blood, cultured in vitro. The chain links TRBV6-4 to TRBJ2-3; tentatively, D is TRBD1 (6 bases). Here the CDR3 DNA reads TGTGCCAGCAGTGACTCCGTCGACAGGTCTACGCAGTATTTT. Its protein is CASSDSVDRSTQYF.